Listed here is a single T cell receptor (beta chain). Antigen specificity is unknown. These data belong to a study of T cell repertoires in cytomegalovirus infection. About the study: An indication of both CMV infection and matching HLA type came from public TCR beta signatures.

TCRdb re-derived calls from the reads in MiXCR, one entry per CDR3 protein. The repertoire holds a few hundred thousand distinct CDR3 sequences, with around 9.5% as singletons. This CDR3 has 14 residues. From germline, CDR1 is MGHRA and CDR2 YSYEKL. J gave up 8 bases and V 3 bases, and 8 bases lay outside the gene matches. Study-wide results and caveats: CMV-specific TCR beta clonotypes restricted by HLA-C dominated the ex vivo response. Frequencies of public TCR beta families were cumulated, and this identified carriers of CMV plus the relevant HLA.

The sequenced sample consisted of PBMCs. This TCR came from a human donor in good health (CMV status not recorded). Some clones in this sample may be carry-over from other donors' samples. The chain joins TRBV4-1 to TRBJ2-3; 7 bases agree with TRBD2. The CDR3 coding sequence is TGCGCCAGCAGCCATGGCCGGGAGGCGGGTACGCAGTATTTT. It is translated as CASSHGREAGTQYF.